One and the same sample provided the 16 T cell receptor beta chains below, sequenced in a study of shared clonotypes between healthy human individuals. Sequencing was performed with immunoSEQ multiplex PCR; in TCRdb, only in-frame clones are kept and a portion is missing. Of 2 million to 2.5 million clones in the sample, around 92% were seen once. Input material: naive CD4+ T cells from PBMCs. Subset here: CD45RA+ positively selected. The origin of the receptors is a man younger than 30 in good health. Some clones in this sample may be carry-over from other donors' samples.

The genes are TRBV6-5 and TRBJ1-1; no clear D gene. Germline CDR1 and CDR2: MNHEY and SVGAGI. This CDR3 is built from 13 residues. The germline V and J ends were trimmed by 3 bases and 5 bases, with 10 bases remaining between them. The CDR3 nucleotides are TGTGCCAGCAGTTATACTGAGAGGACTGAAGCTTTCTTT. Amino acids: CASSYTERTEAFF.

The chain links TRBV27 to TRBJ1-1, with 7 nucleotides matching TRBD1. Per germline, CDR1 MNHEY and CDR2 SMNVEV (reference sequence). The trim removed 6 bases at V and 6 bases at J, leaving 7 bases unmatched. The length of the CDR3 is 13 residues. This CDR3 reads CASRGTVWAEAFF. The CDR3 nucleotides are TGTGCCAGCAGAGGGACAGTTTGGGCTGAAGCTTTCTTT.

This clone was found once. This sequence joins TRBV28 and TRBJ2-3; TRBD2 aligns across 12 bases. The J segment lost 5 bases and the V segment lost 3 bases, leaving 12 bases of the junction unmatched. Germline CDR1 reads MDHEN; CDR2 reads SYDVKM. This CDR3 is built from 18 residues. This chain's CDR3 is CASSFHVRLAGVQDTQYF. CDR3 in DNA: TGTGCCAGCAGTTTTCATGTCCGACTAGCGGGAGTTCAAGATACGCAGTATTTT. Full variable domain (outside the CDR3, taken from reference TRBV28 and TRBJ2-3): DVKVTQSSRYLVKRTGEKVFLECVQDMDHENMFWYRQDPGLGLRLIYFSYDVKMKEKGDIPEGYSVSREKKERFSLILESASTNQTSMYLCASSFHVRLAGVQDTQYFGPGTRLTVL.

This sequence joins TRBV28 and TRBJ2-7, with 7 bases fitting TRBD1. Germline CDR1 is MDHEN and CDR2 is SYDVKM. Trimming removed 6 bases from V and 3 bases from J; junction bases left unmatched: 2. The CDR3 runs 12 residues. The CDR3 DNA reads as TGTGCCAGCAGAAGACAGGGCTACGAGCAGTACTTC. Protein product: CASRRQGYEQYF.

J is TRBJ2-1 and V is TRBV2; 7 bases map to TRBD2. V lost 2 bases and J lost 3; bases outside the gene matches: 10. The CDR3 covers 17 residues. Looked up from germline, CDR1 is SNHLY and CDR2 is FYNNEI. The CDR3 nucleotides are TGTGCCAGCAGTGAATTGATGGCGGGAGTGGTCTACAATGAGCAGTTCTTC. Translation: CASSELMAGVVYNEQFF.

The chain couples TRBV4-2 to TRBJ2-2; 9 bases match TRBD2. This CDR3 contains 18 residues. Germline values: CDR1 LGHNA, CDR2 YNFKEQ. The junction had 13 bases not matched to a gene; V was cut back by 5 bases and J by 3 bases. CDR3 DNA: TGTGCCAGCAGCGGTAGGGGCGGGAGGGTTACGGACACCGGGGAGCTGTTTTTT. Encoded protein: CASSGRGGRVTDTGELFF.

The chain combines TRBV6-5 with TRBJ2-6; D may be TRBD2 (6 bases). V was clipped by 6 bases and J by 0 bases, with 9 bases between them. CDR1 and CDR2 from the germline V gene are MNHEY and SVGAGI. The CDR3 has 15 residues. The CDR3 DNA reads TGTGCCAGCAGCCTGGGGGGCTCTGGGGCCAACGTCCTGACTTTC. It encodes CASSLGGSGANVLTF.

V gene TRBV29-1 combines with J gene TRBJ2-1, with a weak D call TRBD2 (5 bases). The germline V gene has CDR1 SQVTM and CDR2 ANQGSEA. Trimming took off 4 bases at V and 8 bases at J, with 18 bases between the two ends. The CDR3 runs to 14 residues. The DNA for the CDR3 is TGCAGCGTTGCGGGAAGGACGGTTTGGGATGAGCAGTTCTTC. Amino acid sequence: CSVAGRTVWDEQFF.

The genes are TRBV27 and TRBJ2-7, with a tentative D call TRBD2 (6 bases). The CDR3 spans 15 residues. The ends were cut back, 5 bases at V and 3 bases at J, with 17 bases in the middle. The germline CDR1 and CDR2 sequences are MNHEY and SMNVEV (reference sequence). The CDR3 coding sequence is TGTGCCAGCAGTCCCGGGCGTCAGGGAGGCTACGAGCAGTACTTC. Its protein product is CASSPGRQGGYEQYF.

This clone was observed a single time. The J gene is TRBJ2-4, the V gene TRBV21-1; whether TRBD2, the table's D call, matches the DNA was not checked. TRBV21-1 is labeled a pseudogene. CDR3 length equals 13 residues. In DNA form, the CDR3 reads TGTGCCAGCAGCTCCGCGGCCAAAAACATTCAGTACTTC. It specifies CASSSAAKNIQYF.

The rearrangement uses TRBV6-5 and TRBJ2-3, with D unresolved. The germline V and J ends were trimmed by 5 bases and 8 bases, with 8 bases remaining between them. The CDR3 loop spans 11 amino acids. CDR1 is MNHEY, CDR2 SVGAGI, per germline. The CDR3, as DNA: TGTGCCAGCAGTGGGGAAGGTACGCAGTATTTT. Translation: CASSGEGTQYF.

The V and J genes are TRBV27 and TRBJ2-1; TRBD2 matches 9 bases. The CDR3 sequence is 17 residues long. The germline CDR1 and CDR2 sequences are MNHEY and SMNVEV (reference sequence). Losses at the gene ends were 0 bases for V and 0 bases for J; bases not matched to a gene: 3. CDR3: CASSLSATSGSYNEQFF. The CDR3 nucleotides read TGTGCCAGCAGTTTATCGGCGACTAGCGGCTCCTACAATGAGCAGTTCTTC.

The V gene is TRBV5-1, the J gene TRBJ2-3; TRBD2 matches at 11 bases. CDR1 SGHRS and CDR2 YFSETQ come from the germline V gene. The CDR3 spans 17 residues. Losses at the gene ends were 1 base for V and 1 base for J; bases not matched to a gene: 5. CDR3: CASSLPETSGGTDTQYF. As DNA, the CDR3 is TGCGCCAGCAGCTTGCCCGAGACTAGCGGGGGCACAGATACGCAGTATTTT.

This clone was detected once. This chain joins TRBV19 and TRBJ2-5, with 12 bases aligning to TRBD2. Trimming took 7 bases from V and 4 from J; bases not matched to a gene: 4. Germline V gene lookup returns CDR1 LNHDA and CDR2 SQIVND (reference sequence). The CDR3 covers 14 residues. Here the CDR3 reads CASNPSGRGETQYF. The CDR3 region has the DNA TGTGCCAGTAACCCTAGCGGGAGGGGAGAGACCCAGTACTTC.

The V and J genes are TRBV15 and TRBJ1-2, with D possibly being TRBD1 (5 bases). Germline CDR1 is LNHNV and CDR2 is YYDKDF (reference sequence). CDR3 length: 14 residues. V lost 5 bases, J lost 2 bases, and 12 bases lay in between. The CDR3, as DNA: TGTGCCACCAGCCGAACTGGGGGGAACTATGGCTACACCTTC. Amino acids: CATSRTGGNYGYTF.

V and J are TRBV27 and TRBJ2-7; the D gene could be TRBD1 or TRBD2 (5 bases each). The CDR3 covers 15 residues. Trimming shortened V by 6 bases and J by 2 bases, and 17 bases separated the two germline ends. Germline CDR1 and CDR2: MNHEY and SMNVEV (reference sequence). The CDR3 loop reads CASSPSFGGPYEQYF. The CDR3, as DNA: TGTGCCAGCAGCCCCTCCTTTGGGGGACCCTACGAGCAGTACTTC.